This T cell receptor beta chain was sequenced in a study of blood T cells in healthy people across ages. The CDR3 is 12 residues long. J lost 8 bases, V lost 9 bases, and 5 bases had no gene match. This clonotype turned up a few times. A second PCR, run for roughly 7 to 12 cycles, used a sample-barcoded 5' primer plus a J-beta primer mix. A single record per CDR3 protein comes from TCRdb applying MiXCR to the 5' RACE reads. Of about 1.7 million distinct CDR3 sequences in the sample, about 28% were seen once. The chain has TRBV12-3 or TRBV12-4 and TRBJ1-4; TRBD1 matches at 8 bases. The TCR originated in a woman aged 25 to 39 in good health. Sequencing was performed on blood. The DNA of the CDR3 is TGTGCCAGTCAGGGGGCTGGAGAAAAACTGTTTTTT. Protein: CASQGAGEKLFF.